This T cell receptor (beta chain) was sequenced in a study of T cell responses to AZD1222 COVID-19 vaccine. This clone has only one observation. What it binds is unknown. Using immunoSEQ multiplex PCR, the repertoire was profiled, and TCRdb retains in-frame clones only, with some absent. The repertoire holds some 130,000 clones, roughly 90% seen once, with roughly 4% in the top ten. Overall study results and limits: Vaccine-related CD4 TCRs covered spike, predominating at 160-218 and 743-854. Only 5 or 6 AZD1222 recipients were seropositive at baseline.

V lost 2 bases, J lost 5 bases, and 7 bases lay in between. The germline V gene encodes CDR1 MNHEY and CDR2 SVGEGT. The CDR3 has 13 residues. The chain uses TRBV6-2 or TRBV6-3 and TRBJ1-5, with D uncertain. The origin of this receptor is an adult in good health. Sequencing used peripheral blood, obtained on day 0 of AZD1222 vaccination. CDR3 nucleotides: TGTGCCAGCAGTTACGGGCCCTATCAGCCCCAGCATTTT. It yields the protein CASSYGPYQPQHF.